Shown below are 31 T cell receptor beta chains from a single sample sequenced in a study of shared clonotypes between healthy human individuals. The method was immunoSEQ multiplex PCR; TCRdb's version includes in-frame clones alone and lacks a portion of them. The data hold about half a million clones, with approximately 85% observed a single time. Sequencing was done on a sample of PBMCs. These receptors were obtained from a woman in her thirties or forties in good health. Some clones in this sample may be carry-over from other donors' samples.

The J gene is TRBJ2-7, the V gene TRBV7-9; a weak D match, TRBD1 (6 bases). Germline CDR1 reads SEHNR; CDR2 reads FQNEAQ (reference sequence). Trimming removed 4 bases at V and 4 bases at J, with 14 bases between. The CDR3 is 14 amino acids. The CDR3 is CASSSRTEQYEQYF. CDR3 sequence (DNA): TGTGCCAGCAGCTCCCGGACAGAACAATACGAGCAGTACTTC.

The genes are TRBV9 and TRBJ2-1; possibly TRBD2 for D (5 bases). This CDR3 is 16 amino acids long. V was trimmed by 4 bases and J by 0 bases, leaving 14 bases between them. Germline lookup yields CDR1 SGDLS and CDR2 YYNGEE. This chain's CDR3 is CASSTPFGSSYNEQFF. The CDR3 region has the DNA TGTGCCAGCAGCACCCCTTTTGGGAGCTCCTACAATGAGCAGTTCTTC.

This clone appeared a few times. This chain joins TRBV9 and TRBJ2-5; no clear D gene. Trimming left V 0 bases short and J 4 bases short, with 4 bases between. CDR1 and CDR2 (germline): SGDLS, YYNGEE. This CDR3 has 12 residues. The CDR3 bases are TGTGCCAGCAGCGTAGAGGGAGAGACCCAGTACTTC. Translating it yields CASSVEGETQYF. The complete variable domain, with remaining parts taken from reference TRBV9 and TRBJ2-5, reads DSGVTQTPKHLITATGQRVTLRCSPRSGDLSVYWYQQSLDQGLQFLIQYYNGEERAKGNILERFSAQQFPDLHSELNLSSLELGDSALYFCASSVEGETQYFGPGTRLLVL.

CDR3 in DNA: TGTGCCAGCAGCCCACAGGGGTCCAACTACGAGCAGTACTTC. This gives the protein CASSPQGSNYEQYF. The chain uses TRBV7-9 and TRBJ2-5; 7 positions agree with TRBD1. The better agreement between TRBJ2-7 and the DNA end casts doubt on the J call. The germline V gene has CDR1 SEHNR and CDR2 FQNEAQ (reference sequence). The CDR3 loop spans 14 amino acids.

CDR3 sequence: CSGVPRGVLQETQYF. The DNA of the CDR3 is TGCAGCGGGGTCCCACGTGGGGTCCTCCAAGAGACCCAGTACTTC. The rearrangement joins TRBV29-1 to TRBJ2-7; no reliable D call. Gene TRBJ2-5 matches the end of the DNA better, so the J call may be wrong. The CDR3 is made up of 15 amino acids. The germline CDR1 and CDR2 sequences are SQVTM and ANQGSEA.

The chain joins TRBV5-4 to TRBJ1-2; D ambiguous. Germline CDR1 and CDR2: SGHNT and YYREEE (reference sequence). The CDR3 loop spans 14 amino acids. The V gene lost 0 bases and the J gene lost 1 base, with 7 bases spanning the gap. The CDR3 reads CASSLVGFNYGYTF. The CDR3 region has the DNA TGTGCCAGCAGCTTGGTGGGGTTTAACTATGGCTACACCTTC.

The CDR3 DNA reads TGTGCCAGCAGCTTAAAAGCGGGACCGCTTAACTATGGCTACACCTTC. Its translation: CASSLKAGPLNYGYTF. The chain recombines TRBV7-2 with TRBJ1-2; weak D call: TRBD1 (5 bases). The CDR3 contains 16 residues. Germline values: CDR1 SGHTA, CDR2 FQGNSA. Deletions cut 2 bases from V and 1 base from J, with 14 bases between.

The chain uses TRBV27 and TRBJ2-5; D tentatively fits TRBD1 or TRBD2 (5 bases each). The DNA end is more similar to TRBJ2-7, so the J call may be wrong. This CDR3 contains 13 residues. CDR1 and CDR2 (germline): MNHEY, SMNVEV (reference sequence). The CDR3 sequence is CASSRRGPYEQYF. CDR3 DNA: TGTGCCAGCAGCCGCCGGGGCCCCTACGAGCAGTACTTC.

The chain uses TRBV27 and TRBJ2-2; 7 bases are shared with TRBD1. Germline V gene data show CDR1 as MNHEY and CDR2 as SMNVEV (reference sequence). This CDR3 region has 15 residues. Unmatched junction bases numbered 7, after V lost 7 bases and J lost 2 bases. CDR3 region: CASNPTGINTGELFF. Here the CDR3 DNA reads TGTGCCAGCAACCCGACAGGGATTAACACCGGGGAGCTGTTTTTT.

V usage is TRBV5-1 and J usage is TRBJ2-7; 10 bases match TRBD1. The CDR3 has 17 amino acids. V was pared by 4 bases and J by 0 bases, with 10 bases of the junction left unmatched. Germline-derived CDR1 and CDR2 are SGHRS and YFSETQ. The CDR3 sequence: CASSRQGAGGTSYEQYF. As DNA, the CDR3 is TGCGCCAGCAGCCGACAGGGGGCCGGCGGGACCTCCTACGAGCAGTACTTC.

The CDR3 region is CASSSQGYADTQYF. Here the CDR3 DNA reads TGCGCCAGCAGCTCCCAGGGGTACGCAGATACGCAGTATTTT. The chain combines TRBV5-1 with TRBJ2-3, with D perhaps matching TRBD1 (6 bases). V was clipped by 3 bases and J by 4 bases, with 12 bases between them. The germline V gene encodes CDR1 SGHRS and CDR2 YFSETQ. CDR3 length: 14 amino acids.

This clone was observed at least ten times. V gene TRBV27 combines with J gene TRBJ2-5; D is unclear. CDR1 MNHEY and CDR2 SMNVEV come from the germline V gene (reference sequence). V lost 3 bases to trimming and J lost 4 bases, with 9 bases between them. CDR3 length equals 13 residues. This chain's CDR3 is CASSFSARETQYF. The CDR3 nucleotides are TGTGCCAGCAGTTTCTCCGCCCGAGAGACCCAGTACTTC.

The J gene is TRBJ2-7, the V gene TRBV5-6, with D maybe TRBD2 (5 bases). Between the trimmed V and J ends, which lost 4 bases and 3 bases, there was a span of 11 bases. The germline CDR1 and CDR2 sequences are SGHDT and YYEEEE. This CDR3 comprises 13 residues. CDR3 DNA sequence: TGTGCCAGCAGCGACACTAGTGGCTACGAGCAGTACTTC. It is translated as CASSDTSGYEQYF.

The V and J genes are TRBV27 and TRBJ2-7; maybe TRBD2 (6 bases). The V end was cut by 2 bases, the J end by 2 bases, with 10 bases between. The CDR3 consists of 14 residues. CDR1 is MNHEY, CDR2 SMNVEV, per germline (reference sequence). CDR3: CASSLKGRTYEQYF. In nucleotides, the CDR3 is TGTGCCAGCAGTTTAAAGGGGAGGACCTACGAGCAGTACTTC.

The CDR3 nucleotides read TGTGCCAGCAGCTCGAGGGGGCCAGAGACCCAGTACTTC. Translation: CASSSRGPETQYF. This chain links TRBV5-4 with TRBJ2-5; 7 positions agree with TRBD1. Germline assignment: CDR1 SGHNT and CDR2 YYREEE (reference sequence). V trimming: 3 bases; J trimming: 4 bases; junction bases outside the gene matches: 3. The CDR3 covers 13 residues.

The V call is TRBV18, the J call TRBJ1-2, with TRBD1 matching 10 bases. This CDR3 spans 18 amino acids. The ends lost 2 bases at V and 2 bases at J; junction bases unmatched: 11. Germline lookup yields CDR1 KGHSH and CDR2 LQKENI. The CDR3 reads CASSPSSPVGQGNYGYTF. In DNA, the CDR3 is TGTGCCAGCTCACCATCCTCCCCCGTGGGACAGGGGAACTATGGCTACACCTTC.

The chain joins TRBV11-2 to TRBJ1-1; possibly TRBD1 for D (6 bases). CDR1 and CDR2 from the germline V gene are SGHAT and FQNNGV. The CDR3 has 15 amino acids. Deletions cut 1 base from V and 4 bases from J, with 13 bases between. CDR3 protein: CASSLAGQWSTEAFF. CDR3 nucleotides: TGTGCCAGCAGCTTAGCAGGACAGTGGAGCACTGAAGCTTTCTTT. Looking up the rest from reference TRBV11-2 and TRBJ1-1 gives the full variable domain: EAGVAQSPRYKIIEKRQSVAFWCNPISGHATLYWYQQILGQGPKLLIQFQNNGVVDDSQLPKDRFSAERLKGVDSTLKIQPAKLEDSAVYLCASSLAGQWSTEAFFGQGTRLTVV.

The chain has TRBV15 and TRBJ2-1, with 11 bases fitting TRBD2. The ends lost 4 bases at V and 4 bases at J; junction bases unmatched: 3. The CDR3 length is 15 residues. Germline CDR1 and CDR2: LNHNV and YYDKDF (reference sequence). The CDR3, as DNA: TGTGCCACCAGCACCAGACTAGCGGGATACAATGAGCAGTTCTTC. The encoded protein is CATSTRLAGYNEQFF.

The chain links TRBV6-1 to TRBJ2-7; 8 nucleotides agree with TRBD2. Trimming at V came to 4 bases and at J to 3 bases, leaving 5 bases not matched to a gene. The CDR3 contains 14 residues. The germline V gene encodes CDR1 MNHNS and CDR2 SASEGT. This CDR3 is CASSGVSGVYEQYF. Here the CDR3 DNA reads TGTGCCAGCAGTGGAGTTAGCGGGGTCTACGAGCAGTACTTC.

The chain joins TRBV9 to TRBJ2-2, with TRBD2 identical over 8 bases. The CDR3 runs to 17 residues. The junction had 11 bases not matched to a gene; V was cut back by 0 bases and J by 7 bases. Germline values: CDR1 SGDLS, CDR2 YYNGEE. Written as DNA, the CDR3 is TGTGCCAGCAGCGTAGGAGCCGGGAGGGCTCGGGGCGGGGAGCTGTTTTTT. Translation gives CASSVGAGRARGGELFF. The variable domain in full, completed from reference TRBV9 and TRBJ2-2, reads DSGVTQTPKHLITATGQRVTLRCSPRSGDLSVYWYQQSLDQGLQFLIQYYNGEERAKGNILERFSAQQFPDLHSELNLSSLELGDSALYFCASSVGAGRARGGELFFGEGSRLTVL.

The chain employs TRBV18 and TRBJ1-1; 8 positions agree with TRBD1. Germline V gives CDR1 KGHSH, CDR2 LQKENI. V shed 6 bases, J shed 6 bases, and the junction held 6 bases outside the gene matches. This CDR3 is built from 13 residues. The CDR3 region has the DNA TGTGCCAGCTCCGATGCGGGACAGGCTGAAGCTTTCTTT. The encoded protein is CASSDAGQAEAFF. The full variable domain, in which reference TRBV18 and TRBJ1-1 provide the parts outside the CDR3, is NAGVMQNPRHLVRRRGQEARLRCSPMKGHSHVYWYRQLPEEGLKFMVYLQKENIIDESGMPKERFSAEFPKEGPSILRIQQVVRGDSAAYFCASSDAGQAEAFFGQGTRLTVV.

The chain combines TRBV7-9 with TRBJ2-1, with TRBD2 matching 10 bases. CDR3 length: 18 amino acids. After removal of 7 bases from V and 3 bases from J, the junction contained 15 bases not matched to a gene. CDR1 is SEHNR and CDR2 is FQNEAQ in the germline V gene (reference sequence). In DNA form, the CDR3 reads TGTGCCAGCATCCCAAGTTATTTACTAGCGGGACTCTACAATGAGCAGTTCTTC. Translation gives CASIPSYLLAGLYNEQFF. Using reference TRBV7-9 and TRBJ2-1 for the parts outside the CDR3, the full variable domain is DTGVSQNPRHKITKRGQNVTFRCDPISEHNRLYWYRQTLGQGPEFLTYFQNEAQLEKSRLLSDRFSAERPKGSFSTLEIQRTEQGDSAMYLCASIPSYLLAGLYNEQFFGPGTRLTVL.

CDR3 nucleotides: TGCGCCAGCACTGATTCAGGGGTTGGCAAAAACATTCAGTACTTC. Translation: CASTDSGVGKNIQYF. The chain couples TRBV5-1 to TRBJ2-4; a weak D match, TRBD1 (6 bases). The CDR3 totals 15 residues. V was clipped by 6 bases and J by 3 bases, with 16 bases between them. The V gene's germline CDR1 is SGHRS and CDR2 YFSETQ. The entire variable domain, with the rest obtained from reference TRBV5-1 and TRBJ2-4, is as follows: KAGVTQTPRYLIKTRGQQVTLSCSPISGHRSVSWYQQTPGQGLQFLFEYFSETQRNKGNFPGRFSGRQFSNSRSEMNVSTLELGDSALYLCASTDSGVGKNIQYFGAGTRLSVL.

The rearrangement joins TRBV4-2 to TRBJ2-6; 9 bases fit TRBD1. Losses at the gene ends were 3 bases for V and 2 bases for J; bases not matched to a gene: 2. This CDR3 comprises 16 residues. The germline V gene has CDR1 LGHNA and CDR2 YNFKEQ. As DNA, the CDR3 is TGTGCCAGCAGCCACACAGGGGGCACTGGGGCCAACGTCCTGACTTTC. Its translation: CASSHTGGTGANVLTF.

The V call is TRBV11-2, the J call TRBJ2-1; no reliable D call. The CDR3 sequence is 12 residues long. The germline V gene encodes CDR1 SGHAT and CDR2 FQNNGV. The V end lost 2 bases, the J end lost 9 bases, and 8 bases lay between the germline ends. The CDR3 spells CASSLLSPEQFF. The CDR3 DNA is TGTGCCAGCAGCTTACTTTCCCCTGAGCAGTTCTTC.

This clone was counted only a few times. This rearrangement joins TRBV7-8 to TRBJ2-1; D is unresolved. V lost 0 bases, J lost 3 bases, and 12 bases lay in between. The CDR3 is made up of 16 amino acids. Germline CDR1 is SGHVS and CDR2 is FQNEAQ. In DNA, the CDR3 is TGTGCCAGCAGCTTAGCGCAGAACGAACTCTACAATGAGCAGTTCTTC. Protein sequence: CASSLAQNELYNEQFF.

The chain is built from TRBV4-2 and TRBJ2-3; D gene uncertain. Between the trimmed V and J ends, which lost 0 bases and 2 bases, there was a span of 9 bases. Germline V gives CDR1 LGHNA, CDR2 YNFKEQ. The CDR3 is 15 residues long. The CDR3, as DNA: TGTGCCAGCAGCCAAGAAGGTAGAAACACAGATACGCAGTATTTT. Translating it yields CASSQEGRNTDTQYF.

The V gene is TRBV30, the J gene TRBJ2-1, with D perhaps TRBD1 (6 bases). The germline CDR1 and CDR2 sequences are GTSNPN and SVGIG (reference sequence). CDR3 size: 13 residues. Between the trimmed V and J ends, which lost 3 bases and 5 bases, there was a span of 11 bases. The CDR3, as DNA: TGTGCCTGGAGAATAGGACAGAACAATGAGCAGTTCTTC. The encoded protein is CAWRIGQNNEQFF.

The chain couples TRBV9 to TRBJ2-5; TRBD2 aligns across 9 bases. Germline CDR1 reads SGDLS; CDR2 reads YYNGEE. J gave up 4 bases and V 2 bases, and 3 bases lay outside the gene matches. This CDR3 contains 14 residues. In DNA, the CDR3 is TGTGCCAGCAGCGTGGCGGGAGGGGCAGAGACCCAGTACTTC. This encodes CASSVAGGAETQYF.

V usage is TRBV4-1 and J usage is TRBJ2-1, with D possibly being TRBD2 (5 bases). Looked up from germline, CDR1 is MGHRA and CDR2 is YSYEKL. The CDR3 is 16 residues long. The V and J ends lost 0 bases and 2 bases respectively, with 11 bases between them. This CDR3 is CASSQDPGMPYNEQFF. The CDR3 DNA follows: TGCGCCAGCAGCCAAGATCCCGGGATGCCCTACAATGAGCAGTTCTTC.

The V and J genes are TRBV7-9 and TRBJ2-1; the match to TRBD1 covers 9 bases. The CDR3 is 14 amino acids. Germline loops: CDR1 SEHNR, CDR2 FQNEAQ (reference sequence). J gave up 8 bases and V 5 bases, and 7 bases lay outside the gene matches. The CDR3 region is CASSPGDRVHEQFF. The CDR3, as DNA: TGTGCCAGCAGCCCCGGGGACAGGGTTCATGAGCAGTTCTTC.